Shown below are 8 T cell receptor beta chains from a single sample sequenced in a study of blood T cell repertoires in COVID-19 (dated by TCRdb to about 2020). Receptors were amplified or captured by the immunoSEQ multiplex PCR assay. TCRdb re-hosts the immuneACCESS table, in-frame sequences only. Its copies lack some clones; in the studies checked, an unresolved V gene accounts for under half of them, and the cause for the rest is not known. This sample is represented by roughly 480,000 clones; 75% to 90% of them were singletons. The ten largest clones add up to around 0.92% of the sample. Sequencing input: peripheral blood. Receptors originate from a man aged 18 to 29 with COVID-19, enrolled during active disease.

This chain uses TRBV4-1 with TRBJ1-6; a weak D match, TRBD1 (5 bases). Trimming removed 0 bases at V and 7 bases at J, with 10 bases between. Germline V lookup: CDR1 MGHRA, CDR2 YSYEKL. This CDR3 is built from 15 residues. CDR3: CASSQDEGHNSPLHF. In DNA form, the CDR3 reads TGCGCCAGCAGCCAAGATGAAGGACACAATTCACCCCTCCACTTT.

This CDR3 is CASRASGGAGELFF. The CDR3 bases are TGTGCCAGCAGGGCTAGCGGGGGTGCCGGGGAGCTGTTTTTT. The chain has TRBV25-1 and TRBJ2-2; 10 bases are shared with TRBD2. CDR3 length: 14 residues. V lost 6 bases, J lost 6 bases, and 4 bases stayed unmatched. Germline CDR1 MGHDK, CDR2 SYGVNS.

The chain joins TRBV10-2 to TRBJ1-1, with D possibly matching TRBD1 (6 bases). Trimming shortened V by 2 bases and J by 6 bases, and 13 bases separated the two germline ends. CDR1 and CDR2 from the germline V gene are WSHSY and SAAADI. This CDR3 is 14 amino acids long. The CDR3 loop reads CASSEDGGGPEAFF. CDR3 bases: TGCGCCAGCAGTGAGGACGGCGGGGGGCCTGAAGCTTTCTTT.

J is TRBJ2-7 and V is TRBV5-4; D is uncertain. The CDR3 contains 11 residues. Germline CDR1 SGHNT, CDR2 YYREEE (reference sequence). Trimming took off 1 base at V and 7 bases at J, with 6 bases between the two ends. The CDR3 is CASSLLEEQYF. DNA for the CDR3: TGTGCCAGCAGCTTGCTGGAGGAGCAGTACTTC.

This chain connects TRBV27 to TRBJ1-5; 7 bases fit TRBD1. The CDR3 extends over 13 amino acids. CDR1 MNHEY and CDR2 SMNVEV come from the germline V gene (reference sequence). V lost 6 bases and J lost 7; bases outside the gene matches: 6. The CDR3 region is CASSRQGAQPQHF. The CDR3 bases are TGTGCCAGCAGCAGACAGGGAGCACAGCCCCAGCATTTT.

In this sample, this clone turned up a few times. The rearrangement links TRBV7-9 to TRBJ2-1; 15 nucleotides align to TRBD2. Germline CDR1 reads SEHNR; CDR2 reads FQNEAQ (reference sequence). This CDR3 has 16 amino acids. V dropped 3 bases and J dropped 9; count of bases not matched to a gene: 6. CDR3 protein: CASSLDGLAGGREQFF. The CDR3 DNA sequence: TGTGCCAGCAGCTTGGACGGACTAGCGGGGGGGCGTGAGCAGTTCTTC.

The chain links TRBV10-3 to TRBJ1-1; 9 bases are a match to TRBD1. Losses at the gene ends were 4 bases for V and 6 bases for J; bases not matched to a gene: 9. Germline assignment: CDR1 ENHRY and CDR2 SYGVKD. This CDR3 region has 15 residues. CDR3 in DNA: TGTGCCATCAGTGCTTACGACAGGGGGGCTTCTGAAGCTTTCTTT. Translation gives CAISAYDRGASEAFF.

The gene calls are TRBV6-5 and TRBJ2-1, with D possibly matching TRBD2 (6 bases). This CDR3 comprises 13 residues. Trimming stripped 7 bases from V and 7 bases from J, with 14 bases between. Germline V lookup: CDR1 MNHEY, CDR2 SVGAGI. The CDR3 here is CASTASVRNEQFF. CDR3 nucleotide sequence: TGTGCCAGCACTGCTAGCGTACGAAATGAGCAGTTCTTC.